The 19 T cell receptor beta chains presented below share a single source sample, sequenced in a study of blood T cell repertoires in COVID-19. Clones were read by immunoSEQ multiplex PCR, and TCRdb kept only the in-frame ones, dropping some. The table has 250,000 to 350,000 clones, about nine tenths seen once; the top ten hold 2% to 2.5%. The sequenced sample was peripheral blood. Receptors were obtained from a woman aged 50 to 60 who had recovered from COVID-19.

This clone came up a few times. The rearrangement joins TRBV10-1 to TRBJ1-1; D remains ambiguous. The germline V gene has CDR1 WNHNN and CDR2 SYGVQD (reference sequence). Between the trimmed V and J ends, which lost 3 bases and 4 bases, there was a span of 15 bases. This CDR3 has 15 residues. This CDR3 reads CASSEGGPGSTEAFF. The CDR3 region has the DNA TGCGCCAGCAGTGAAGGTGGGCCGGGGTCCACTGAAGCTTTCTTT.

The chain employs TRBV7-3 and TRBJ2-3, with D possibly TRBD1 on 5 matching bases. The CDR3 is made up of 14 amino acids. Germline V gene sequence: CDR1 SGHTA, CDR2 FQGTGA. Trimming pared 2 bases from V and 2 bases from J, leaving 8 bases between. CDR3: CASSLAGPTDTQYF. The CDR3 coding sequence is TGTGCCAGCAGCTTAGCAGGGCCCACAGATACGCAGTATTTT. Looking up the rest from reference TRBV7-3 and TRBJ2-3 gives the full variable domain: GAGVSQTPSNKVTEKGKYVELRCDPISGHTALYWYRQSLGQGPEFLIYFQGTGAADDSGLPNDRFFAVRPEGSVSTLKIQRTERGDSAVYLCASSLAGPTDTQYFGPGTRLTVL.

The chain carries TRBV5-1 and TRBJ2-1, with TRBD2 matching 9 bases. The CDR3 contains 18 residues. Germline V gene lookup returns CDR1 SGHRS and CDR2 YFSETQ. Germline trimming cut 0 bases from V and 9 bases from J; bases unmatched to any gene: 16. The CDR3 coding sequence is TGCGCCAGCAGCTTGGATTTGGGCGTCAGCGGGAGGTATAGTGAGCAGTTCTTC. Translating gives CASSLDLGVSGRYSEQFF.

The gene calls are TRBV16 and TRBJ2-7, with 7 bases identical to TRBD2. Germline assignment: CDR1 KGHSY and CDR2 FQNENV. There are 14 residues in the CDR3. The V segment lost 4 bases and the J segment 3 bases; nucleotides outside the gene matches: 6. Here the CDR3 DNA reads TGTGCCAGCAGCCCACGGGCTAGCGGCTACGAGCAGTACTTC. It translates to CASSPRASGYEQYF.

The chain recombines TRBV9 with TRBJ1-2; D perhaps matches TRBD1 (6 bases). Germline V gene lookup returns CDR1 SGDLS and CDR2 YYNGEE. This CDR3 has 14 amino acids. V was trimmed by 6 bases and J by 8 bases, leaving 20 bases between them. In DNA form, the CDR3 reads TGTGCCAGCACCCGACAGGCGGTGAGAGGCGGCTACACCTTC. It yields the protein CASTRQAVRGGYTF.

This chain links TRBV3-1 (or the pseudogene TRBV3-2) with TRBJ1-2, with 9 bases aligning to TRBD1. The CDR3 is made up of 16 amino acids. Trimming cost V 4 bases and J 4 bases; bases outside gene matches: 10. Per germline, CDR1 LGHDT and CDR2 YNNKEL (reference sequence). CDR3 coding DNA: TGTGCCAGCAGCCCCGGGACAGGGTCCATTCTCTATGGCTACACCTTC. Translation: CASSPGTGSILYGYTF.

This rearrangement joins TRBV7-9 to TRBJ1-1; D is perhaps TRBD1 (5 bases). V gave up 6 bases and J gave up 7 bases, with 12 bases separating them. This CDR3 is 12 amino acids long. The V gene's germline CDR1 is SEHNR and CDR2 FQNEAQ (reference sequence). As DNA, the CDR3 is TGTGCCAGCAGGGCGGGGGGGAATGAAGCTTTCTTT. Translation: CASRAGGNEAFF.

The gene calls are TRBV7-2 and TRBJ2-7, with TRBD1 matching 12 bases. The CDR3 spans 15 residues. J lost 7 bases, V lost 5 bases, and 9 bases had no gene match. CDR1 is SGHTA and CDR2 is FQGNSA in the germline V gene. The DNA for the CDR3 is TGTGCCAGCAGCACCGGAGGGACAGGGGGCCGGGAGCAGTACTTC. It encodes CASSTGGTGGREQYF.

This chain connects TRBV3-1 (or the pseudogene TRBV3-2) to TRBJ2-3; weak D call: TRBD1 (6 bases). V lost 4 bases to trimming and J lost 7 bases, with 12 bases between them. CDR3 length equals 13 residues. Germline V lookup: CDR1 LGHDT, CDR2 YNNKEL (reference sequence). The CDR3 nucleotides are TGTGCCAGCAGCCTGTCACAGGGTAATACGCAGTATTTT. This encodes CASSLSQGNTQYF.

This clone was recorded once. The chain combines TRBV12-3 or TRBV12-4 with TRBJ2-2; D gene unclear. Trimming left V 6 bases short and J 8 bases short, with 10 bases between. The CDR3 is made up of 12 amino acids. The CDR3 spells CASSFFTGELFF. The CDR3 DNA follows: TGTGCCAGCAGCTTTTTTACAGGGGAGCTGTTTTTT.

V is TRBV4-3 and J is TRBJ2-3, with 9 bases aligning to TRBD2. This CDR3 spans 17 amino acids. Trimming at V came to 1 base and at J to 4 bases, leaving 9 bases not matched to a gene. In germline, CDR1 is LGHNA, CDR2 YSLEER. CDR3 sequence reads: CASSQVGLAGLADTQYF. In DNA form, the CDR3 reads TGCGCCAGCAGCCAAGTGGGGCTAGCGGGATTGGCAGATACGCAGTATTTT.

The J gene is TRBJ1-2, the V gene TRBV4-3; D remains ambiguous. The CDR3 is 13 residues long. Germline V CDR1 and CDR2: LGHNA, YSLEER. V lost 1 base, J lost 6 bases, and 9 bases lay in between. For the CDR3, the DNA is TGCGCCAGCAGCCAAGCGCGAGAGGATGGCTACACCTTC. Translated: CASSQAREDGYTF.

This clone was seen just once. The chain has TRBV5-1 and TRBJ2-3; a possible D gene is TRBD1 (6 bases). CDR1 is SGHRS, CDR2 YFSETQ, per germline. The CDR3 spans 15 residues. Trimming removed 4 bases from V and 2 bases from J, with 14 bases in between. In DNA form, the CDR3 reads TGCGCCAGCAGCAAGGGACATTTTACCACAGATACGCAGTATTTT. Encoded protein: CASSKGHFTTDTQYF.

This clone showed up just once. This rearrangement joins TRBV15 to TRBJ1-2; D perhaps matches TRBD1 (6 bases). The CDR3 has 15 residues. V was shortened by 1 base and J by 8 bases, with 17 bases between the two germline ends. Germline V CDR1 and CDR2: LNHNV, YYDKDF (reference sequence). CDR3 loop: CATSRGGQNSPGYTF. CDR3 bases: TGTGCCACCAGCAGAGGAGGACAGAACTCTCCCGGCTACACCTTC.

CDR3 bases: TGTGCCAGCAGCTTCCTATCCTCCGGGACAGGGGGTGGACAGCCCCAGCATTTT. Translating it yields CASSFLSSGTGGGQPQHF. The V gene is TRBV7-2, the J gene TRBJ1-5; 11 nucleotides agree with TRBD1. The CDR3 spans 18 residues. CDR1 is SGHTA, CDR2 FQGNSA, per germline. V was clipped by 3 bases and J by 7 bases; unmatched bases: 14.

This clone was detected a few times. The CDR3: CASSLQGVSYEQYF. Written as DNA, the CDR3 is TGCGCCAGCAGCTTGCAGGGGGTCTCCTACGAGCAGTACTTC. This sequence joins TRBV5-1 and TRBJ2-7; 7 nucleotides align to TRBD1. The V gene end was trimmed by 1 base and the J gene end by 0 bases; junction bases not matched to a gene: 1. The CDR3 spans 14 residues. Germline V gene data show CDR1 as SGHRS and CDR2 as YFSETQ.

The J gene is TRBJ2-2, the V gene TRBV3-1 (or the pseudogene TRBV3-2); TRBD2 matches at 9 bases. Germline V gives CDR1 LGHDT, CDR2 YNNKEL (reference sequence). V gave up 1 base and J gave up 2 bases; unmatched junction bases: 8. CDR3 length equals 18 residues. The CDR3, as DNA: TGTGCCAGCAGCCAAGTACGGAGCGGGAGGCAAAACACCGGGGAGCTGTTTTTT. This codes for CASSQVRSGRQNTGELFF.

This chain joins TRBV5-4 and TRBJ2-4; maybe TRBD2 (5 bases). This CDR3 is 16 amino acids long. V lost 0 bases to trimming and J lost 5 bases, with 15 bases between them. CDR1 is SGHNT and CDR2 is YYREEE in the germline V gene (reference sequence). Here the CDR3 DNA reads TGTGCCAGCAGCTTGGGGATACGGGGAAGGGAAAACATTCAGTACTTC. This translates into CASSLGIRGRENIQYF.

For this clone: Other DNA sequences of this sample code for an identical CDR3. This CDR3 is CASSLVQGARGYTF. Here the CDR3 DNA reads TGTGCCAGCAGCTTAGTCCAGGGGGCAAGAGGCTACACCTTC. The chain carries TRBV7-2 and TRBJ1-2; 8 bases align to TRBD1. Germline V gene data show CDR1 as SGHTA and CDR2 as FQGNSA. The CDR3 loop spans 14 amino acids. Trimming cost V 1 base and J 8 bases; bases outside gene matches: 6.